This entry describes one TCR beta chain. The data are from a study of blood T cell repertoires in COVID-19. In the study overall: COVID-19 samples collected from the United States, Italy and Spain covered acute and convalescent phases. From T cells, B-cell-depleted T cells, or PBMCs came the material, which was cDNA or gDNA.

In the study's own analysis: Estimation of nucleated cell counts relied on the amplification of reference gene primers. Generated by immunoSEQ multiplex PCR, the TCRdb table keeps only in-frame clones and is missing some. D and trimming were read from the DNA, whereas the V and J calls and clone size are those reported in that table. The sample consists of roughly 70,000 clones, 90% of them appearing once. After removal of 6 bases from V and 4 bases from J, the junction contained 4 bases not matched to a gene. The germline V gene encodes CDR1 MDHEN and CDR2 SYDVKM. The length of the CDR3 is 14 residues.

The sequence was collected from a woman of 80 years or more with active COVID-19. Sequences were obtained from peripheral blood. The chain is built from TRBV28 and TRBJ1-5, with 9 bases matching TRBD1. This CDR3 is CASSSGTGNQPQHF. The CDR3 DNA follows: TGTGCCAGCAGCTCCGGGACAGGGAATCAGCCCCAGCATTTT.